The present T cell receptor beta chain was sequenced within a study of blood T cell repertoires in COVID-19. At the level of the study: Both acute and convalescent COVID-19 samples were obtained from the United States, Italy and Spain.

Authors' data handling: The authors estimated nucleated cell counts from reference gene primer amplification. Sequencing used immunoSEQ multiplex PCR; TCRdb keeps in-frame clones, though not all of them. The V and J calls and the clone size are those of that table, but D and trimming were determined from the DNA. The data show roughly 200,000 clones, with 70% to 80% seen just once and approximately 13% held by the top ten. The CDR3 totals 15 residues. Germline V gives CDR1 SGDLS, CDR2 YYNGEE. The junction had 6 bases not matched to a gene; V was cut back by 0 bases and J by 4 bases. V and J are TRBV9 and TRBJ2-7, with 8 nucleotides matching TRBD1. The sequence derives from a man aged 50 or older who had recovered from COVID-19. Source material: peripheral blood. The CDR3 nucleotides are TGTGCCAGCAGCGTAGGTCCGGACAGGGTTTACGAGCAGTACTTC. Its translation is CASSVGPDRVYEQYF. The full variable domain, completed using reference TRBV9 and TRBJ2-7, is DSGVTQTPKHLITATGQRVTLRCSPRSGDLSVYWYQQSLDQGLQFLIQYYNGEERAKGNILERFSAQQFPDLHSELNLSSLELGDSALYFCASSVGPDRVYEQYFGPGTRLTVT.